This TCR beta chain was profiled in a study of beta chain features in type 1 diabetes. Donors underwent one heparinised blood draw, roughly 110 mL on average. Without exception, sorted populations had purity beyond 95%. Since all of the isolated RNA was reverse transcribed, expressed TCRB transcripts were what got sequenced. The data were produced by immunoSEQ multiplex PCR, yet TCRdb's version contains in-frame clones alone and is incomplete. The top ten clones hold 0.044% of a sample with almost 350,000 clones, 15% to 20% of them seen once. Germline-derived CDR1 and CDR2 are SNHLY and FYNNEI. The CDR3 extends over 15 amino acids. V dropped 5 bases and J dropped 6; count of bases not matched to a gene: 5.

The sample consisted of naive CD4+ T cells from blood. The sequence came from a woman aged 18-30 years in good health. V gene TRBV2 combines with J gene TRBJ2-2; 11 bases map to TRBD1. The CDR3 region has the DNA TGTGCCAGCAGTCGGACAGGGGGCGCCTCCGGGGAGCTGTTTTTT. This translates into CASSRTGGASGELFF.